This TCR beta chain was sequenced during a study of blood T cells in healthy people across ages. Study-level points and caveats: Estimates of total diversity, which came from one million sequenced T cells, were considered to be underestimates.

V lost 0 bases, J lost 0 bases, and 15 bases lay in between. There are 17 residues in the CDR3. Germline lookup yields CDR1 SGDLS and CDR2 YYNGEE. The authors ran a second PCR of 7 to 11 cycles using a sample-barcoded 5' primer and a J-beta primer mix. Each sample provided no less than 2.5 million CDR3-containing paired-end reads. Each CDR3 protein is one row after TCRdb ran MiXCR on the 5' RACE reads. The sample has 380,000 or so distinct CDR3 sequences, roughly half seen once; the top ten hold under 65%. For this clonotype: Its target is not known.

The sequence was obtained from a man in his sixties in good health. V is TRBV9 and J is TRBJ1-1; no clear D. Source material: blood. CDR3 sequence reads: CASSVEPGMGLNTEAFF. The CDR3 nucleotides are TGTGCCAGCAGCGTAGAGCCCGGAATGGGGTTGAACACTGAAGCTTTCTTT. The full variable domain, with the rest looked up from reference TRBV9 and TRBJ1-1, is DSGVTQTPKHLITATGQRVTLRCSPRSGDLSVYWYQQSLDQGLQFLIQYYNGEERAKGNILERFSAQQFPDLHSELNLSSLELGDSALYFCASSVEPGMGLNTEAFFGQGTRLTVV.